Below are 5 T cell receptor beta chains sequenced from a single sample in a study of vaccination and CD4 T cells after COVID-19. What these receptors recognize is not known. Sequenced with the Oncomine TCR Beta short-read assay was DNA taken from cultured CD4+ T cells. MiXCR, run by TCRdb on the PCR reads, gives a single entry per CDR3 protein. The sample consists of about 18,000 distinct CDR3 sequences, roughly 55% of them appearing once. Regarding treatment: approximately nine-day PBMC culture with coronavirus spike peptide pools or control peptides (ViraFEST assay). Material: CD4+ T cells from blood, cultured in vitro, obtained before SARS-CoV-2 vaccination. Receptors originate from a human donor who had recovered from COVID-19.

This clonotype was counted between two and nine times. This chain links TRBV30 with TRBJ1-2, with 8 bases lining up with TRBD1. V lost 4 bases and J lost 0; bases outside the gene matches: 7. Germline values: CDR1 GTSNPN, CDR2 SVGIG (reference sequence). The CDR3 has 15 residues. The CDR3: CAWTADRAPNYGYTF. CDR3 bases: TGTGCCTGGACCGCGGACAGGGCCCCTAACTATGGCTACACCTTC.

This clonotype showed up just a few times. The chain has TRBV19 and TRBJ2-7, with TRBD2 matching over 7 bases. V shed 4 bases and J 2 bases; nucleotides not matched to a gene: 8. Germline CDR1 reads LNHDA; CDR2 reads SQIVND (reference sequence). This CDR3 comprises 15 residues. This chain's CDR3 is CASSSERGFAYEQYF. The CDR3, as DNA: TGTGCCAGTAGTAGCGAGCGGGGCTTTGCCTACGAGCAGTACTTC.

The V call is TRBV7-9, the J call TRBJ1-1, with 7 nucleotides matching TRBD1. The CDR3 has 15 amino acids. Trimming removed 5 bases from V and 5 bases from J; junction bases left unmatched: 11. The germline gives CDR1 SEHNR, CDR2 FQNEAQ (reference sequence). The CDR3 nucleotides read TGTGCCAGCAGCCTACCGACAGGGTGGATAACTGAAGCTTTCTTT. Translated: CASSLPTGWITEAFF.

This clonotype has just a few counts. The J gene is TRBJ1-6, the V gene TRBV20-1, with D unclear. Germline V gene data show CDR1 as DFQATT and CDR2 as SNEGSKA (reference sequence). This CDR3 comprises 17 residues. V lost 2 bases and J lost 0, with 14 bases in between. This CDR3 is CSARNSGASSYNSPLHF. The CDR3 DNA follows: TGCAGTGCTAGAAATTCGGGCGCGAGCTCCTATAATTCACCCCTCCACTTT.

The chain uses TRBV20-1 and TRBJ1-5; 10 nucleotides line up with TRBD1. The germline gives CDR1 DFQATT, CDR2 SNEGSKA (reference sequence). J was trimmed by 4 bases and V by 5 bases; bases with no gene match: 5. CDR3 length: 14 residues. Written as DNA, the CDR3 is TGCAGTGCTGGACGGACAGGGGGTAATCAGCCCCAGCATTTT. Protein: CSAGRTGGNQPQHF.